What follows are 25 T cell receptor beta chains derived from one specimen sequenced in a study of T cells in Graves' hyperthyroidism and ophthalmopathy. Amplification of TCR beta CDR3 regions used RNA as the template. Initially, a first-round RT-PCR of the TCR CDR3 employed the HTBI primer set. MiXCR, applied by TCRdb to the multiplex PCR reads, yields one record per CDR3 protein. Of approximately 640,000 distinct CDR3 sequences in the sample, about 45% were seen once. Sequenced: peripheral blood or thyroid tissue (not recorded which). These TCRs come from an adult man with Graves' disease, either hyperthyroidism or ophthalmopathy (not recorded which).

This clonotype has a single count. This chain connects TRBV7-2 to TRBJ2-5; D is unclear. Trimming pared 5 bases from V and 7 bases from J, leaving 17 bases between. Per the germline V gene, CDR1 is SGHTA and CDR2 is FQGNSA. This CDR3 has 14 amino acids. The CDR3 DNA is TGTGCCAGCAGCCCGGACCCCGAGCTAGGGACCCAGTACTTC. Encoded protein: CASSPDPELGTQYF. Combining the CDR3 with reference TRBV7-2 and TRBJ2-5 gives the whole variable domain GAGVSQSPSNKVTEKGKDVELRCDPISGHTALYWYRQSLGQGLEFLIYFQGNSAPDKSGLPSDRFSAERTGGSVSTLTIQRTQQEDSAVYLCASSPDPELGTQYFGPGTRLLVL.

Regarding this clonotype: A single base separates this from a much larger clone, so it may be a read error. The CDR3 sequence: CSARSQGAVWETQYF. CDR3 bases: TGCAGTGCTCGTAGTCAGGGGGCGGTCTGGGAGACCCAGTACTTC. The rearrangement joins TRBV20-1 to TRBJ2-5, with 8 nucleotides matching TRBD1. This CDR3 is 15 amino acids long. Germline V gene sequence: CDR1 DFQATT, CDR2 SNEGSKA (reference sequence). V was clipped by 5 bases and J by 5 bases; unmatched bases: 13.

This clonotype has a handful of counts. A much more abundant neighbour one base away suggests this may be a read error. This chain links TRBV25-1 with TRBJ1-5; D ambiguous. V lost 3 bases and J lost 2, with 14 bases in between. The CDR3 has 16 residues. Germline V gene data show CDR1 as MGHDK and CDR2 as SYGVNS. For the CDR3, the DNA is TGTGCCAGCAGTGATCCTGCAGTAGAAGGCAATCAGCCCCAGCATTTT. Translation: CASSDPAVEGNQPQHF.

V and J are TRBV7-3 and TRBJ2-5, with TRBD2 identical over 8 bases. The germline V gene has CDR1 SGHTA and CDR2 FQGTGA. The V segment lost 8 bases and the J segment 5 bases; nucleotides outside the gene matches: 10. This CDR3 region has 14 residues. The DNA of the CDR3 is TGTGCCAGCGGGGGTTCGGGAGGGATGGAGACCCAGTACTTC. Its protein product is CASGGSGGMETQYF.

The count of this clonotype is one. A much larger clone is a single base away; this may be a read error. The V and J genes are TRBV12-3 or TRBV12-4 and TRBJ1-6; possibly TRBD1 for D (5 bases). The CDR3 is 14 residues long. Trimming shortened V by 5 bases and J by 7 bases, and 12 bases separated the two germline ends. Written as DNA, the CDR3 is TGTGCCAGCAGTGGCCGGGGGATGAATTCACCCCTCCACTTT. It codes for CASSGRGMNSPLHF.

This clonotype was seen a single time. The chain is built from TRBV10-3 and TRBJ1-1; 7 nucleotides agree with TRBD1. J lost 5 bases, V lost 6 bases, and 12 bases had no gene match. Germline CDR1 and CDR2: ENHRY and SYGVKD. CDR3 length equals 15 residues. CDR3: CAISPRGGGLTEAFF. In DNA form, the CDR3 reads TGTGCCATCAGCCCGCGGGGAGGGGGCCTGACTGAAGCTTTCTTT.

This clonotype came up many times. The rearrangement links TRBV2 to TRBJ1-2, with TRBD1 matching 10 bases. The CDR3 runs 9 residues. V gave up 6 bases and J gave up 14 bases; unmatched junction bases: 0. Germline-derived CDR1 and CDR2 are SNHLY and FYNNEI. The CDR3: CASRGQGTF. The CDR3 DNA follows: TGTGCCAGCAGGGGACAGGGGACCTTC. Full variable domain (missing parts from reference TRBV2 and TRBJ1-2): EPEVTQTPSHQVTQMGQEVILRCVPISNHLYFYWYRQILGQKVEFLVSFYNNEISEKSEIFDDQFSVERPDGSNFTLKIRSTKLEDSAMYFCASRGQGTFGSGTRLTVV.

This sequence joins TRBV12-3 or TRBV12-4 and TRBJ2-7; 10 bases agree with TRBD2. The CDR3 consists of 17 residues. V was pared by 5 bases and J by 2 bases, with 12 bases of the junction left unmatched. The CDR3 DNA is TGTGCCAGCAGTGCACGGCTGGGACTAGCGCAAACCTACGAGCAGTACTTC. Its protein is CASSARLGLAQTYEQYF.

The chain carries TRBV7-9 and TRBJ2-2; a weak D match, TRBD2 (6 bases). This CDR3 region has 16 residues. The ends were cut back, 1 base at V and 6 bases at J, with 15 bases in the middle. Germline CDR1 is SEHNR and CDR2 is FQNEAQ (reference sequence). For the CDR3, the DNA is TGTGCCAGCAGCTTAGTCGGAGGGGTATCGGCCGGGGAGCTGTTTTTT. This sequence encodes CASSLVGGVSAGELFF.

The chain uses TRBV7-2 and TRBJ1-1; D is possibly TRBD1 (5 bases). Germline values: CDR1 SGHTA, CDR2 FQGNSA. The V end lost 5 bases, the J end lost 2 bases, and 18 bases lay between the germline ends. This CDR3 region has 16 residues. CDR3 in amino acids: CASSPGGGEVNTEAFF. The CDR3 DNA reads as TGTGCCAGCAGCCCCGGGGGGGGGGAAGTTAACACTGAAGCTTTCTTT.

This clonotype was seen ten or more times. The J gene is TRBJ1-2, the V gene TRBV7-8, with a tentative D call TRBD1 (6 bases). The CDR3 totals 17 residues. The germline gives CDR1 SGHVS, CDR2 FQNEAQ. Trimming stripped 4 bases from V and 4 bases from J, with 22 bases between. As DNA, the CDR3 is TGTGCCAGCAGCTCCCACCAGATAGGGGGAAGCTCCTATGGCTACACCTTC. As protein: CASSSHQIGGSSYGYTF.

This chain links TRBV5-1 with TRBJ1-2; the D is unclear. The germline V and J ends were trimmed by 5 bases and 5 bases, with 13 bases remaining between them. The length of the CDR3 is 13 residues. The germline V gene encodes CDR1 SGHRS and CDR2 YFSETQ. CDR3 in DNA: TGCGCCAGCAGTACGGATGGGAAGTATGGCTACACCTTC. This gives the protein CASSTDGKYGYTF.

V and J are TRBV29-1 and TRBJ1-2, with D possibly TRBD1 on 6 matching bases. Deletions cut 4 bases from V and 9 bases from J, with 12 bases between. Germline CDR1 reads SQVTM; CDR2 reads ANQGSEA. The CDR3 contains 11 residues. The CDR3 DNA is TGCAGCGTTGTGGCAGGGGCAAGCTACACCTTC. Its translation: CSVVAGASYTF.

J is TRBJ2-5 and V is TRBV10-1; tentative D call: TRBD1 (5 bases). In germline, CDR1 is WNHNN, CDR2 SYGVQD (reference sequence). This CDR3 comprises 13 residues. Trimming left V 9 bases short and J 4 bases short, with 15 bases between. The CDR3 spells CASQSQGGETQYF. The CDR3 DNA follows: TGCGCCAGTCAATCCCAGGGTGGAGAGACCCAGTACTTC.

This clonotype showed up many times. V and J are TRBV2 and TRBJ1-6, with D perhaps matching TRBD1 (5 bases). The V and J ends lost 5 bases and 7 bases respectively, with 15 bases between them. Germline-derived CDR1 and CDR2 are SNHLY and FYNNEI. CDR3 length equals 15 residues. CDR3 nucleotide sequence: TGTGCCAGCAGTTCACTCGACAGCACCAATTCACCCCTCCACTTT. Its protein is CASSSLDSTNSPLHF.

The V call is TRBV9, the J call TRBJ1-1; the match to TRBD1 covers 8 bases. The germline CDR1 and CDR2 sequences are SGDLS and YYNGEE. The CDR3 contains 13 residues. Trimming at V came to 3 bases and at J to 6 bases, leaving 4 bases not matched to a gene. The CDR3 loop is CASSGTGKAEAFF. DNA for the CDR3: TGTGCCAGCAGCGGGACAGGGAAAGCTGAAGCTTTCTTT.

This clonotype was picked up one time. This sequence joins TRBV2 and TRBJ1-4; TRBD1 agrees at 7 bases. Germline CDR1 reads SNHLY; CDR2 reads FYNNEI. CDR3 size: 16 residues. The ends lost 5 bases at V and 6 bases at J; junction bases unmatched: 12. As DNA, the CDR3 is TGTGCCAGCAGTTTACCATCCGGGACAGCGGATGAAAAACTGTTTTTT. Protein sequence: CASSLPSGTADEKLFF. Based on the CDR3 plus reference TRBV2 and TRBJ1-4, the full variable domain is EPEVTQTPSHQVTQMGQEVILRCVPISNHLYFYWYRQILGQKVEFLVSFYNNEISEKSEIFDDQFSVERPDGSNFTLKIRSTKLEDSAMYFCASSLPSGTADEKLFFGSGTQLSVL.

The sample holds one count of this clonotype. The chain recombines TRBV2 with TRBJ1-6; a weak D match, TRBD1 (5 bases). The CDR3 extends over 13 amino acids. The germline CDR1 and CDR2 sequences are SNHLY and FYNNEI. The V and J ends lost 6 bases and 9 bases respectively, with 12 bases between them. DNA of the CDR3: TGTGCCAGCAGAGAGGACACGGGTTCACCCCTCCACTTT. This gives the protein CASREDTGSPLHF.

Worth noting for this clonotype: Sequence at one end of the junction differs from germline and may be a read error. The V and J genes are TRBV29-1 and TRBJ2-6; 9 bases agree with TRBD2. This CDR3 contains 14 residues. Per germline, CDR1 SQVTM and CDR2 ANQGSEA. The DNA for the CDR3 is TGCAGCGTTGTAGGGGCTAGCGGGGCCTACGTCCTGACTTTC. This translates into CSVVGASGAYVLTF.

A word on this clonotype: This CDR3 fails to terminate in the conserved phenylalanine or tryptophan, so it likely reflects a read error. The gene calls are TRBV7-7 and TRBJ2-5; TRBD2 is a possible D gene (6 bases). CDR1 and CDR2 from the germline V gene are SSHAT and FNYEAQ (reference sequence). The CDR3 runs to 12 residues. The CDR3 loop reads CASGSARETQYL. The CDR3 coding sequence is TGTGCTAGCGGCTCCGCACGGGAGACCCAGTACCTC.

This chain links TRBV14 with TRBJ1-1; D is uncertain. Trimming shortened V by 0 bases and J by 5 bases, and 7 bases separated the two germline ends. CDR1 and CDR2 from the germline V gene are SGHDN and FVKESK. The CDR3 contains 13 residues. CDR3 amino acids: CASSQDVSTEAFF. CDR3 bases: TGTGCCAGCAGCCAAGATGTATCGACTGAAGCTTTCTTT.

In its sample, this clonotype was seen many times. One end of the junction does not line up with germline, which may come from a read error. CDR3 loop: CASSLVGGEGTQYF. CDR3 coding DNA: TGTGCTAGCAGCTTAGTGGGAGGAGAAGGGACCCAGTACTTC. J is TRBJ2-5 and V is TRBV7-7, with D possibly being TRBD2 (6 bases). Germline CDR1 SSHAT, CDR2 FNYEAQ (reference sequence). CDR3 length: 14 residues.

The gene calls are TRBV15 and TRBJ2-5; 9 bases match TRBD1. CDR3 length: 13 residues. CDR1 is LNHNV, CDR2 YYDKDF, per germline (reference sequence). The trim removed 3 bases at V and 13 bases at J, leaving 9 bases unmatched. The CDR3 region has the DNA TGTGCCACCAGCAGTCTTCGGACAGGGGCCCGGTACTTC. As protein: CATSSLRTGARYF.

This clonotype appeared a single time. The conserved final phenylalanine or tryptophan is absent from the CDR3, which likely points to a read error. The limits of the CDR3 on the DNA are not certain, so only TCRdb's listed CDR3 is given. CDR3: CSVAGGPST. The chain uses TRBV29-1 and TRBJ1-3. The CDR3 is 9 amino acids long, termini counted. Germline CDR1 is SQVTM and CDR2 is ANQGSEA.

This clonotype came up many times. The chain recombines TRBV24-1 with TRBJ1-3; D ambiguous. This CDR3 has 15 residues. The germline CDR1 and CDR2 sequences are KGHDR and SFDVKD. The V end lost 3 bases, the J end lost 1 base, and 9 bases lay between the germline ends. The CDR3 loop is CATSDPTISGNTIYF. The CDR3 nucleotides read TGTGCCACCAGTGATCCAACGATTTCTGGAAACACCATATATTTT.